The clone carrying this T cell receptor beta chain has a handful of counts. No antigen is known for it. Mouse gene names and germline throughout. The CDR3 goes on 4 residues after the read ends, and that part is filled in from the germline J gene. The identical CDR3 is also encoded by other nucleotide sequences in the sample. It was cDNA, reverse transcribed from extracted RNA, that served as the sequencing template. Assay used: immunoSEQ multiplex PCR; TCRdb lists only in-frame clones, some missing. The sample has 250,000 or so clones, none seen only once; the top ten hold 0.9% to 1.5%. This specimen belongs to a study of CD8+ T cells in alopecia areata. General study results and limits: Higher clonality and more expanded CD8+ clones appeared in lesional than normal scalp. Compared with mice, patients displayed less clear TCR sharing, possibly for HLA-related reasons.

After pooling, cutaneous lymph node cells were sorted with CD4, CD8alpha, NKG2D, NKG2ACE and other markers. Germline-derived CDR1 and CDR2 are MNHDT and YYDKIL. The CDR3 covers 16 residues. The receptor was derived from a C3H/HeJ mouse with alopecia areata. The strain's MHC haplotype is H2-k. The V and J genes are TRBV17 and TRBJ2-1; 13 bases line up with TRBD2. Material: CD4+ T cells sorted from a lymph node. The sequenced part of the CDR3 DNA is TGTGCTAGCAGTAGAGGGACTGGGGGGGCGCGCGCT. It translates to CASSRGTGGARA. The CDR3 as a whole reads CASSRGTGGARAEQFF.